Only a few counts were recorded for the clone carrying this T cell receptor (beta chain). Its specificity is not known. This entry belongs to a study of shared clonotypes between healthy human individuals. Study-wide findings and caveats: Only a few donors were included, so the genetic and exposure-history diversity represented was limited.

Researchers partitioned CD4+ cells into CD45RA+ naive and CD45RA-negative memory subsets. The assay was immunoSEQ multiplex PCR, and TCRdb's table has in-frame clones only and misses some. Of 400,000 to 600,000 clones in the sample, about 96% were seen once. The sequence derives from a young woman in good health. Sequencing input: naive CD4+ T cells sorted from blood. Documented subset: CD45RA+ positively selected.

DNA for the CDR3: TGTGCCAGCAGCGCCTGGGTAGGGGGTGGTAATCAGCCCCAGCATTTT. Encoded protein: CASSAWVGGGNQPQHF. The rearrangement links TRBV7-2 to TRBJ1-5, with D possibly TRBD1 on 6 matching bases. This CDR3 comprises 16 residues. The germline gives CDR1 SGHTA, CDR2 FQGNSA. V was cut by 5 bases and J by 4 bases, with 18 bases left in between.